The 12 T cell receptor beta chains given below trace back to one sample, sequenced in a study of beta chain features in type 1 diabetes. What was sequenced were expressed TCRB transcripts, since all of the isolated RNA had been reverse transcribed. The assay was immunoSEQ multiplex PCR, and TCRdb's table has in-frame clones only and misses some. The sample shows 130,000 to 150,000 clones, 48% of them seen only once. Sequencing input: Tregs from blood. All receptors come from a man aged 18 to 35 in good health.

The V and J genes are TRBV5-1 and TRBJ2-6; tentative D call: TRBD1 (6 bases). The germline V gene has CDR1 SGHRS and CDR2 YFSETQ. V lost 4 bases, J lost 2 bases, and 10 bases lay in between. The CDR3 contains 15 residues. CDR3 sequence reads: CASSPYRAGANVLTF. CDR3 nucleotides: TGCGCCAGCAGCCCCTACAGGGCTGGGGCCAACGTCCTGACTTTC.

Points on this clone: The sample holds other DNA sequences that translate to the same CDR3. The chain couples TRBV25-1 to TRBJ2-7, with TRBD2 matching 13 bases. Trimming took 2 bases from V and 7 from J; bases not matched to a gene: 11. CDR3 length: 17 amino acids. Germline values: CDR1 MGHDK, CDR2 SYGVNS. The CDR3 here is CASSETSGRARSHEQYF. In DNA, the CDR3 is TGTGCCAGCAGTGAAACTAGCGGGAGGGCCAGAAGCCATGAGCAGTACTTC.

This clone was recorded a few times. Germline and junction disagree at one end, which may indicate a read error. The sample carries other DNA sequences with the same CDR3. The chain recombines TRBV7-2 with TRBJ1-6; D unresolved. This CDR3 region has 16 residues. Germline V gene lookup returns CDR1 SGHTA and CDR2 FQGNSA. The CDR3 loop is CASSRGLLGNNSPLHF. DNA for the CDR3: TGTGCCAGCAGCCGGGGTCTCCTGGGGAATAATTCCCCCCTCCACTTT. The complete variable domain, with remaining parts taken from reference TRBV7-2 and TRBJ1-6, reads GAGVSQSPSNKVTEKGKDVELRCDPISGHTALYWYRQSLGQGLEFLIYFQGNSAPDKSGLPSDRFSAERTGGSVSTLTIQRTQQEDSAVYLCASSRGLLGNNSPLHFGNGTRLTVT.

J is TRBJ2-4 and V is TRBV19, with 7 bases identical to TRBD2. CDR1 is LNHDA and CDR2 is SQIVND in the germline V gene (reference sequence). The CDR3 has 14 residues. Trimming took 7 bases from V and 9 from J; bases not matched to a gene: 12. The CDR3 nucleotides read TGTGCCAGTACCGTTGTGGGAGGGGATGGCATTCAGTACTTC. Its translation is CASTVVGGDGIQYF. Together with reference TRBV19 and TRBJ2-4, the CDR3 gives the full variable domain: DGGITQSPKYLFRKEGQNVTLSCEQNLNHDAMYWYRQDPGQGLRLIYYSQIVNDFQKGDIAEGYSVSREKKESFPLTVTSAQKNPTAFYLCASTVVGGDGIQYFGAGTRLSVL.

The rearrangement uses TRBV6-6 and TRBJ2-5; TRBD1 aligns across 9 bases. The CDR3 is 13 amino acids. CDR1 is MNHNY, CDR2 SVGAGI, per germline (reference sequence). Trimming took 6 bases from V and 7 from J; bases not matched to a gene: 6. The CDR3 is CASSLWTGATQYF. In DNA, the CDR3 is TGTGCCAGCAGCCTTTGGACAGGGGCGACCCAGTACTTC.

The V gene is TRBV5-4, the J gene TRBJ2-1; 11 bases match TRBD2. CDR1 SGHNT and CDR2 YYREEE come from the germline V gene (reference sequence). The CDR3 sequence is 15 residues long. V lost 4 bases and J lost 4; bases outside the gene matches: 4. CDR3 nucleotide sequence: TGTGCCAGCAGCACATCTAGCGGGGGGTACAATGAGCAGTTCTTC. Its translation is CASSTSSGGYNEQFF.

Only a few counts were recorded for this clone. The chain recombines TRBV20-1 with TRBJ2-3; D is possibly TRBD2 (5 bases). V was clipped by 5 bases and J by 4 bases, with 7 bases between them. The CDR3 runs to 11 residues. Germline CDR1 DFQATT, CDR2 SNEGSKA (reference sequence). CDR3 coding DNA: TGCAGTGCTCTGAGGGCAGATACGCAGTATTTT. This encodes CSALRADTQYF.

CDR3 residues: CATSRISFEQFF. For the CDR3, the DNA is TGTGCCACCAGCAGAATATCGTTTGAGCAGTTCTTC. V is TRBV15 and J is TRBJ2-1; D is unclear. The V end was cut by 2 bases, the J end by 9 bases, with 8 bases between. From germline, CDR1 is LNHNV and CDR2 YYDKDF (reference sequence). The length of the CDR3 is 12 residues. Variable domain in full (rest from reference TRBV15 and TRBJ2-1): DAMVIQNPRYQVTQFGKPVTLSCSQTLNHNVMYWYQQKSSQAPKLLFHYYDKDFNNEADTPDNFQSRRPNTSFCFLDIRSPGLGDTAMYLCATSRISFEQFFGPGTRLTVL.

The CDR3 sequence: CASSSPGLATYEQYF. DNA of the CDR3: TGTGCCAGCAGTTCCCCGGGACTAGCGACCTACGAGCAGTACTTC. This chain uses TRBV6-5 with TRBJ2-7; 10 bases agree with TRBD2. Losses at the gene ends were 4 bases for V and 2 bases for J; bases not matched to a gene: 5. CDR1 is MNHEY and CDR2 is SVGAGI in the germline V gene. The CDR3 length is 15 residues.

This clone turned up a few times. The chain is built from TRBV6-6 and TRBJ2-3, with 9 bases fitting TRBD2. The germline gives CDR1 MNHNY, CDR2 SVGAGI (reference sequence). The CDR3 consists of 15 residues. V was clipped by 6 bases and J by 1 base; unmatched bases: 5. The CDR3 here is CASRTRTSGTDTQYF. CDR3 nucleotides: TGTGCCAGCAGAACCCGGACTAGCGGCACAGATACGCAGTATTTT.

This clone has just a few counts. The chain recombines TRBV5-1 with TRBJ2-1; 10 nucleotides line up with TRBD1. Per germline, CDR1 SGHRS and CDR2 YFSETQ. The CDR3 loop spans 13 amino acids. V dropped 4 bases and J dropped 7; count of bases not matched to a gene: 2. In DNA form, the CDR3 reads TGCGCCAGCAGCCGGGACAGGGGAAATGAGCAGTTCTTC. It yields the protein CASSRDRGNEQFF.

DNA of the CDR3: TGTGCCAGCAGCTTATTAGGACAGGCCTCCTACGAGCAGTACTTC. It yields the protein CASSLLGQASYEQYF. The rearrangement uses TRBV7-9 and TRBJ2-7; TRBD1 agrees at 7 bases. V dropped 2 bases and J dropped 0; count of bases not matched to a gene: 4. Germline CDR1 SEHNR, CDR2 FQNEAQ (reference sequence). This CDR3 comprises 15 residues.